These 5 T cell receptor beta chains were all obtained from the same sample, sequenced in a study of cytomegalovirus exposure and HLA in healthy donors (dated by TCRdb to 2017 to 2019). The library was made by the immunoSEQ multiplex PCR assay. A mixture of 60 forward primers for TCR Vbeta segments and 13 reverse primers for TCR Jbeta segments was used in the multiplex PCR. TCRdb's version of the immuneACCESS table is confined to in-frame rearrangements and falls short of the full clone set. An unresolved V gene accounts for under half of the shortfall where checked; the remainder is of unknown origin. The sample includes approximately 190,000 clones, with roughly 80% observed a single time. The top ten clones comprise less than 4.5% of the sample. Specimen: PBMCs. These receptors were collected from a man aged 45-65 years in good health and CMV-seronegative.

This clone showed up just once. The chain combines TRBV5-1 with TRBJ1-1, with 7 bases identical to TRBD1. V gave up 2 bases and J gave up 1 base; unmatched junction bases: 8. The germline gives CDR1 SGHRS, CDR2 YFSETQ. This CDR3 spans 16 amino acids. In nucleotides, the CDR3 is TGCGCCAGCAGCTTAAACCCCAACAGGGGGAACACTGAAGCTTTCTTT. This sequence encodes CASSLNPNRGNTEAFF.

This chain links TRBV7-2 with TRBJ1-1; the match to TRBD1 covers 7 bases. V was clipped by 5 bases and J by 1 base; unmatched bases: 7. The CDR3 consists of 15 residues. Germline values: CDR1 SGHTA, CDR2 FQGNSA. CDR3 residues: CASSPTRTGNTEAFF. The CDR3 region has the DNA TGTGCCAGCAGCCCGACCCGGACAGGGAACACTGAAGCTTTCTTT.

The table lists this clone with a few counts. This chain joins TRBV29-1 and TRBJ2-1, with 7 bases that match TRBD2. Germline V CDR1 and CDR2: SQVTM, ANQGSEA. The CDR3 consists of 12 residues. V was pared by 6 bases and J by 8 bases, with 7 bases of the junction left unmatched. CDR3 sequence (DNA): TGCAGCGTGTGGGGGGGAGTCGATGAGCAGTTCTTC. Translated: CSVWGGVDEQFF.

The rearrangement links TRBV5-8 to TRBJ1-1; no definite D call. The CDR3 runs to 13 residues. Germline loops: CDR1 SGHTS, CDR2 YDEGEE. V dropped 4 bases and J dropped 1 base, with 8 bases sitting between them. CDR3 sequence reads: CASSAASNTEAFF. In nucleotides, the CDR3 is TGTGCCAGCAGCGCGGCCTCGAACACTGAAGCTTTCTTT.

J is TRBJ1-2 and V is TRBV19; the D is unclear. Looked up from germline, CDR1 is LNHDA and CDR2 is SQIVND (reference sequence). The CDR3 runs 18 residues. V was trimmed by 3 bases and J by 4 bases, leaving 24 bases between them. The CDR3 nucleotides read TGTGCCAGTAGTATGCCCCAGAGCCCCCGGGGTCGACTCTATGGCTACACCTTC. This gives the protein CASSMPQSPRGRLYGYTF.